This is a list of T cell receptor beta chains from one sample in a study of CD8 T cells in Susac syndrome. In TCRdb, the immunoSEQ multiplex PCR reads were re-called with MiXCR into one record per CDR3 protein. This sample has around 300,000 distinct CDR3 sequences, with about 91% found just once. The sequencing input was CD4+ T cells from PBMCs. The receptors stem from a human donor with multiple sclerosis. CDR3s include the opening cysteine and the closing phenylalanine or tryptophan. The D gene is left open where the match is weak. A row's size may be missing; if present it is once, few, many or a size class.

J gene,D gene,clone size,V gene,CDR3 DNA,CDR3 protein
TRBJ2-7,NA,NA,TRBV6-1,TGTGCCAGCAGTGAAGTGAGGGGCTACGAGCAGTACTTC,CASSEVRGYEQYF
TRBJ2-3,NA,NA,TRBV10-3,TGTGCCATCAGAAACTCTGACGGGGGGCCTTGGGGGACGCAGTATTTT,CAIRNSDGGPWGTQYF
TRBJ2-3,TRBD2,NA,TRBV7-2,TGTGCCAGCAGCTTAGCGAGGACTAGCCGGCAGTATTTT,CASSLARTSRQYF
TRBJ1-2,NA,NA,TRBV29-1,TGCAGCGTTCACGGAGCTTACCAGGGAGGTGGCTACACCTTC,CSVHGAYQGGGYTF
TRBJ1-2,NA,NA,TRBV4-1,TGCGCCAGCAGCCAAGAGGTGACCGTTAACTATGGCTACACCTTC,CASSQEVTVNYGYTF
TRBJ2-4,NA,NA,TRBV3-1,TGTGCCAGCAGCCAAGGGGCAGGGCAAAACATTCAGTACTTC,CASSQGAGQNIQYF
TRBJ2-7,NA,few,TRBV30,TGTGCCTGGAGTGTACTTCAGAGAGGACCAGAGCAGTACTTC,CAWSVLQRGPEQYF
TRBJ2-5,NA,NA,TRBV18,TGTGCCAGCTCAGTAGCGCCCCAAGAGACCCAGTACTTC,CASSVAPQETQYF
TRBJ1-5,NA,NA,TRBV2,TGTGCCAGCACCATGGGAGGGGTTGACAATCAGCCCCAGCATTTT,CASTMGGVDNQPQHF
TRBJ2-6,TRBD1,NA,TRBV5-1,TGCGCCAGTTCCGGGACAGGGGGATCTGGGGCCAACGTCCTGACTTTC,CASSGTGGSGANVLTF
TRBJ2-3,TRBD2,NA,TRBV15,TGTGCCACCAGCAGAGATTTGGCCCGGGGGGGCCGTGAGGATTTT,CATSRDLARGGREDF
TRBJ1-1,TRBD1,NA,TRBV6-1,TGTGCCAGCAGGCAGACAGGGGTAAAGGGGAACACTGAAGCTTTCTTT,CASRQTGVKGNTEAFF
TRBJ2-7,NA,NA,TRBV2,TGTGCCAGCCGGGCTAGCGAAACCTACGAGCAGTACTTC,CASRASETYEQYF
TRBJ2-7,TRBD2,NA,TRBV20-1,TGCAGTGCTAGCGCCGGGACTAGCGGATACTACGAGCAGTACTTC,CSASAGTSGYYEQYF
TRBJ2-5,TRBD1,NA,TRBV7-2,TGTGCCAGCAGCTCCCGCGGCGCGACAGGGGCACAGTACTTC,CASSSRGATGAQYF
TRBJ2-1,TRBD1,NA,TRBV3-1,TGTGCCAGCAGCCAAGCGGTATCTCTGGGGGCAGGGGGCTTGGACAATGAGCAGTTCTTC,CASSQAVSLGAGGLDNEQFF
TRBJ2-7,NA,NA,TRBV30,TGTGCCTGGATTGACCCAGGGTCCCCTTACGAGCAGTACTTC,CAWIDPGSPYEQYF
TRBJ2-7,TRBD2,NA,TRBV28,TGTGCCAGCACCGGGGGGGCCCCTTACGAGCAGTACTTC,CASTGGAPYEQYF
TRBJ2-3,TRBD1,NA,TRBV7-3,TGTGCCAGCAGCTCGGACAGGGGGCGCCCAGATACGCAGTATTTT,CASSSDRGRPDTQYF
TRBJ2-1,NA,NA,TRBV7-2,TGTGCCAGCAGTCAAGTACAGCAGTTCTTC,CASSQVQQFF
TRBJ1-2,NA,NA,TRBV9,TGTGCCAGCAGCACCCGGCTACCCAGGGGAGGTGATGGCTACACCTTC,CASSTRLPRGGDGYTF
TRBJ1-1,TRBD1,NA,TRBV5-1,TGCGCCAGCACTCGGACAGGGGGCATGAACACTGAAGCTTTCTTT,CASTRTGGMNTEAFF
TRBJ2-1,NA,NA,TRBV2,TGTGCCAGCAACCGAGAGGTCGATGAGCAGTTCTTC,CASNREVDEQFF
TRBJ2-5,NA,NA,TRBV10-3,TGTGCCATCAGAGCAGGAGAGACCCAGTACTTC,CAIRAGETQYF
TRBJ1-2,NA,NA,TRBV6-5,TGTGCCAGCAGTTACTCGCCAGGGCGCTATGGCTACACCTTC,CASSYSPGRYGYTF
TRBJ2-1,TRBD1,NA,TRBV5-5,TGTGCCAGCAGCTTCCCAGGGGGCGGGCTCAATGAGCAGTTCTTC,CASSFPGGGLNEQFF
TRBJ1-1,TRBD1,NA,TRBV2,TGTGCCAGCAGTAGCCCCCGACAGGGGGCGGTTACTGAAGCTTTCTTT,CASSSPRQGAVTEAFF
TRBJ2-3,NA,NA,TRBV5-4,TGTGCCAGCAGCTCCCCTAGGCGCCCTACGCAGTATTTT,CASSSPRRPTQYF
TRBJ2-7,NA,NA,TRBV7-6,TGTGCCAGCAGCTTACGCGGGGCAGGGCCCTACGAGCAGTACTTC,CASSLRGAGPYEQYF
TRBJ2-2,TRBD2,NA,TRBV2,TGTGCCAGCTGGCGGGGGGCGAACACCGGGGAGCTGTTTTTT,CASWRGANTGELFF
TRBJ1-5,TRBD1,NA,TRBV12-3/TRBV12-4,TGTGCCAGCAGCCGAACTAGGGGACAGGGCGGGGGCAATCAGCCCCAGCATTTT,CASSRTRGQGGGNQPQHF
TRBJ2-6,NA,NA,TRBV6-1,TGTGCCAGCAGACCCCGGGGCCCGCACTCTGGGGCCAACGTCCTGACTTTC,CASRPRGPHSGANVLTF
TRBJ2-7,NA,NA,TRBV23-1,TGCGCCATCTTGACAGATAACTACGAGCAGTACTTC,CAILTDNYEQYF
TRBJ1-3,TRBD1,NA,TRBV11-2,TGTGCCAGCAGCTTAACAACAGGGGGAAGCTCTGGAAACACCATATATTTT,CASSLTTGGSSGNTIYF
TRBJ2-3,NA,NA,TRBV5-1,TGCGCCAGCAGCCTCTGGCGGGCGCCAGATACGCAGTATTTT,CASSLWRAPDTQYF
TRBJ2-2,TRBD2,NA,TRBV28,TGTGCCAGCAGACGGACTAGCGGAAACACCGGGGAGCTGTTTTTT,CASRRTSGNTGELFF
TRBJ1-1,NA,once,TRBV5-1,TGCGCCAGCAGCCCTTCCTCAGGGTGGAGTTCGGCTTTCTTT,CASSPSSGWSSAFF
TRBJ1-1,NA,NA,TRBV6-2/TRBV6-3,TGTGCCAGCAGCCCGTGGACATCGAACACTGAAGCTTTCTTT,CASSPWTSNTEAFF
TRBJ1-5,TRBD1,NA,TRBV2,TGTGCCAGCAAAGGAGGGGGCACGGGGAGCAATCAGCCCCAGCATTTT,CASKGGGTGSNQPQHF
TRBJ2-3,NA,NA,TRBV20-1,TGCAGTGCTAGGGAGGCTGGAACAGATACGCAGTATTTT,CSAREAGTDTQYF
TRBJ1-5,NA,NA,TRBV2,TGTGCCAGCAGTCCTATTCGGAGCAATCAGCCCCAGCATTTT,CASSPIRSNQPQHF
TRBJ2-5,TRBD2,NA,TRBV20-1,TGCAGTGCTAGGCCTACTAGCGGGGGGTTGGAGACCCAGTACTTC,CSARPTSGGLETQYF
TRBJ2-1,NA,few,TRBV18,TGTGCCAGCTCACCGAGGGATGAGCAGTTCTTC,CASSPRDEQFF
TRBJ2-1,TRBD2,NA,TRBV7-9,TGTGCCAGCAGCTTACGAGGCGGGAGCTCCTACAATGAGCAGTTCTTC,CASSLRGGSSYNEQFF
TRBJ1-2,NA,NA,TRBV5-6,TGTGCCAGCAGTTTGGTGGCAGGGGACGGCTACACCTTC,CASSLVAGDGYTF
TRBJ2-3,TRBD1,NA,TRBV6-1,TGTGCCAGCGTGGGACAGGGGGTATATACGCAGTATTTT,CASVGQGVYTQYF
TRBJ1-5,TRBD1,once,TRBV24-1,TGTGCCACGAGACAGGGCCGTGATGAGCCCCAGCATTTT,CATRQGRDEPQHF
TRBJ2-2,TRBD1,NA,TRBV6-1,TGTGCCAGCAGCCCCGAAGGACAGGGGACGGTTTGGGAGCTGTTTTTT,CASSPEGQGTVWELFF
TRBJ2-1,NA,NA,TRBV24-1,TGTGCCACCAGTGCGTCCTCCTCCTACAATGAGCAGTTCTTC,CATSASSSYNEQFF
TRBJ1-5,NA,NA,TRBV2,TGTGCCAGCAGTGGCAGGGATAGCAATCAGCCCCAGCATTTT,CASSGRDSNQPQHF
TRBJ2-3,TRBD2,NA,TRBV4-1,TGCGCCAGCAGCCAAGAGGCGGGAGCCACAGATACGCAGTATTTT,CASSQEAGATDTQYF
TRBJ2-7,NA,NA,TRBV20-1,TGCAGTGCCGAGTCAACTAAACCTACGTCCTACGAGCAGTACTTC,CSAESTKPTSYEQYF
TRBJ2-3,TRBD2,few,TRBV6-5,TGTGCCAGCAGTCTCGGGAGGGGAGATACGCAGTATTTT,CASSLGRGDTQYF